The following is a TCR beta chain sequence with its context. Its antigen is unknown. The entry originates in a study of CD8 T cells in ankylosing spondylitis. Study-wide results and caveats: Past research had described some motif variants in reactive arthritis synovial fluid and blood. Made up of eight highly homologous variants, a TCR beta motif appeared characteristic of ankylosing spondylitis blood. There was reportedly significant enrichment of clones that were disease-linked in matched ankylosing spondylitis synovial fluid.

This CDR3 contains 13 residues. Germline V CDR1 and CDR2: KGHDR, SFDVKD. The V end lost 9 bases, the J end lost 8 bases, and 16 bases lay between the germline ends. For TCR beta, libraries came from quantitative 5'-RACE with molecular barcodes. TCRdb reprocessed the 5' RACE reads via MiXCR and lists one record per CDR3 protein. The sample lists about 220,000 distinct CDR3 sequences, 7.3% occurring once. Material: blood, either unsorted or a sorted T cell fraction (not recorded which). This rearrangement joins TRBV24-1 to TRBJ2-1, with D possibly TRBD1 on 5 matching bases. This receptor was taken from a male donor with ankylosing spondylitis. The chain's CDR3 is CATGARSPYEQFF. The CDR3 bases are TGTGCCACCGGGGCAAGGAGTCCTTATGAGCAGTTCTTC.